The TCR beta chain under discussion was sequenced for a study of T cell repertoires in cytomegalovirus infection. TCRdb reanalysed the reads using MiXCR and keeps one entry per CDR3 protein. This sample has 750,000 to 950,000 distinct CDR3 sequences, with almost 30% found just once. Concerning this clonotype itself: What it binds is unknown.

This specimen was cultured CD8+ T cells from PBMCs, taken from culture after CMV antigen stimulation. The TCR comes from a human donor in good health (CMV status not recorded). Some clones in this sample may be carry-over from other donors' samples.

The CDR3 bases are TGCAGTGCTAGAGACCCCAGGGGAAGCGGTTACTCACCCCTCCACTTT. Translation: CSARDPRGSGYSPLHF. The chain employs TRBV20-1 and TRBJ1-6; D is perhaps TRBD1 (6 bases). V gave up 0 bases and J gave up 10 bases, with 19 bases separating them. Germline V gene data show CDR1 as DFQATT and CDR2 as SNEGSKA (reference sequence). The CDR3 loop spans 16 amino acids.